This TCR beta chain was profiled in a study of T cells in Graves' hyperthyroidism and ophthalmopathy. Amplified TCR beta CDR3 regions derived from RNA transcripts. Initially, a first-round RT-PCR of the TCR CDR3 employed the HTBI primer set. Using its own MiXCR run on the multiplex PCR reads, TCRdb lists one record per CDR3 protein. This table has 600,000 or so distinct CDR3 sequences, 15% to 20% appearing once. The V segment lost 2 bases and the J segment 2 bases; nucleotides outside the gene matches: 4. Germline loops: CDR1 SGHVS, CDR2 FQNEAQ. This CDR3 is 15 amino acids long. This clonotype was seen ten or more times.

The V call is TRBV7-8, the J call TRBJ2-5, with 8 bases that match TRBD2. Input material: blood. The receptor's source is a woman in her thirties with Graves' hyperthyroidism. The DNA for the CDR3 is TGTGCCAGCAGCTTAATAGCGGGATATCAAGAGACCCAGTACTTC. Residues: CASSLIAGYQETQYF.